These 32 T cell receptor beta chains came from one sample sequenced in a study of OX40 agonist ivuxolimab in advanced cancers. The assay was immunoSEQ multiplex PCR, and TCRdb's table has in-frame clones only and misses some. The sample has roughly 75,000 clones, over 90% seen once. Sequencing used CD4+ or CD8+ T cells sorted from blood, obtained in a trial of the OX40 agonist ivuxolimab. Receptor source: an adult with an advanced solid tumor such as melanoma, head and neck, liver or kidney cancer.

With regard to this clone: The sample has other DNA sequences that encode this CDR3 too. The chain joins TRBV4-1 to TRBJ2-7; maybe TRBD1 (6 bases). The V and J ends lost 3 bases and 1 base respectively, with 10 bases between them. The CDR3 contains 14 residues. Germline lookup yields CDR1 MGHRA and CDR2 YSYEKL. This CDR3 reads CASSHPGTSYEQYF. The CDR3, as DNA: TGCGCCAGCAGCCACCCGGGGACATCCTACGAGCAGTACTTC.

CDR3 in DNA: TGTGCCAGCAGCTTGGAACTAGGATACTCCTACAATGAGCAGTTCTTC. Translated, it gives CASSLELGYSYNEQFF. The V call is TRBV5-6, the J call TRBJ2-1; the D gene is possibly TRBD2 (5 bases). The germline V gene encodes CDR1 SGHDT and CDR2 YYEEEE. The CDR3 spans 16 residues. The germline V and J ends were trimmed by 0 bases and 0 bases, with 10 bases remaining between them.

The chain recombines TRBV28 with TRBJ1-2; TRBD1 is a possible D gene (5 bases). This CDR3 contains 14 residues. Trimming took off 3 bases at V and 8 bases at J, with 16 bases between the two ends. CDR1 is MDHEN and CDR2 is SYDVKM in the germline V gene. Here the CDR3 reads CASSFQGTVAGYTF. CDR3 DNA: TGTGCCAGCAGTTTCCAGGGAACTGTAGCAGGCTACACCTTC.

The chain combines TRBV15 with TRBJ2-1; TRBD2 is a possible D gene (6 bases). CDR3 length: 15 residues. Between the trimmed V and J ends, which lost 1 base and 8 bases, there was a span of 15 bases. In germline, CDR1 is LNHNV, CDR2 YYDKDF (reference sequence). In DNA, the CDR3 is TGTGCCACCAGCAGAGTGAGGGGAGGAAGGGATGAGCAGTTCTTC. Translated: CATSRVRGGRDEQFF.

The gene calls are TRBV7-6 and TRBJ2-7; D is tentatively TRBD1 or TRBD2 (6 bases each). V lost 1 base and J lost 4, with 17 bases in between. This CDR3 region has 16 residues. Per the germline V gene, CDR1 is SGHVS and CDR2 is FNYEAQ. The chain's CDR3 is CASSLVRGAMTYEQYF. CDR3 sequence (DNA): TGTGCCAGCAGCTTAGTTAGGGGGGCTATGACGTACGAGCAGTACTTC.

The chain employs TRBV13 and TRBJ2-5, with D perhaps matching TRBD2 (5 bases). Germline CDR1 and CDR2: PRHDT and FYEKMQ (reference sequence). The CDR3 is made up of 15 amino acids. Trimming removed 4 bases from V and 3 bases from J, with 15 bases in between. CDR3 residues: CASSWLRAVKETQYF. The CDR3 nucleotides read TGTGCCAGCAGCTGGCTGCGGGCCGTCAAAGAGACCCAGTACTTC.

Written as DNA, the CDR3 is TGTGCCAGCAGCGTAGGTCCCCTGGGGGACTATGGCTACACCTTC. Its translation: CASSVGPLGDYGYTF. V usage is TRBV9 and J usage is TRBJ1-2; weak D call: TRBD1 (5 bases). The CDR3 is 15 amino acids. V was clipped by 0 bases and J by 3 bases, with 12 bases between them. The germline V gene encodes CDR1 SGDLS and CDR2 YYNGEE.

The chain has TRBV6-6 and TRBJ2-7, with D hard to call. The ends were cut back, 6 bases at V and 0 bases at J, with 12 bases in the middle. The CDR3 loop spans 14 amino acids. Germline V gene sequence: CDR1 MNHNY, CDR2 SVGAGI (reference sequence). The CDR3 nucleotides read TGTGCCAGCAGCGGAAGTCTAAGCTCCTACGAGCAGTACTTC. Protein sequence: CASSGSLSSYEQYF.

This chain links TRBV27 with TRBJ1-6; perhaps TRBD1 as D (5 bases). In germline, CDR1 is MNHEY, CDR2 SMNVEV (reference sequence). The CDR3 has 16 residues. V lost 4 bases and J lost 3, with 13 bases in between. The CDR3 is CASSSKTVFYNSPLHF. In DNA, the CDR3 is TGTGCCAGCAGTTCGAAGACAGTCTTCTATAATTCACCCCTCCACTTT.

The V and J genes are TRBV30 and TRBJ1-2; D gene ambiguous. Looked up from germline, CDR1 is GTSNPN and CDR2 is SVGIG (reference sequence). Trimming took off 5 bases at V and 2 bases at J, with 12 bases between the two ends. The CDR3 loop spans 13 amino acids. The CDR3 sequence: CAWSFLDNYGYTF. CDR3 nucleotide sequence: TGTGCCTGGTCCTTTTTGGACAACTATGGCTACACCTTC.

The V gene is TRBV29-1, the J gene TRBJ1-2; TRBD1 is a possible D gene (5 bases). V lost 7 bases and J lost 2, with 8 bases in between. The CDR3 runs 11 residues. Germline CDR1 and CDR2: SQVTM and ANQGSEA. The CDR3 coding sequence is TGCAGCGCTCGGGACAACTATGGCTACACCTTC. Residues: CSARDNYGYTF.

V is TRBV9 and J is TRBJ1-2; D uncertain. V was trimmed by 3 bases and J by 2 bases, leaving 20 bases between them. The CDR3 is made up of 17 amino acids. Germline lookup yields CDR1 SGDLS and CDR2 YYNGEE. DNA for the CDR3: TGTGCCAGCAGCGGAGAGGAGTCGGTGAGAGTAAACTATGGCTACACCTTC. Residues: CASSGEESVRVNYGYTF.

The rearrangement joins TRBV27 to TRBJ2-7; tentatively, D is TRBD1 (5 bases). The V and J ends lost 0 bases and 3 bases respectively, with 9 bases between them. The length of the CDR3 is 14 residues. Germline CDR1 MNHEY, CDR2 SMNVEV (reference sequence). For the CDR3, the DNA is TGTGCCAGCAGTTTATCCGCAGGGAACTACGAGCAGTACTTC. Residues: CASSLSAGNYEQYF.

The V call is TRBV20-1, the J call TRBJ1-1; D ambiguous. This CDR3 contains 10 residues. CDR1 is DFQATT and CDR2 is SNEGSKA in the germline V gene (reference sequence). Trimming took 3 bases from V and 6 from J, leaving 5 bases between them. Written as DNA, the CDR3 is TGCAGTGCTAGCGAGGCTGAAGCTTTCTTT. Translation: CSASEAEAFF.

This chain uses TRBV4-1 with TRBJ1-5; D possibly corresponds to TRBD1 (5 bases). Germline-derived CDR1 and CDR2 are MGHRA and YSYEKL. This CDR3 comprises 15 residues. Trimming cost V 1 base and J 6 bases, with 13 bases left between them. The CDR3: CASSQAGTEIQPQHF. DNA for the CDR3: TGCGCCAGCAGCCAAGCCGGGACCGAAATTCAGCCCCAGCATTTT.

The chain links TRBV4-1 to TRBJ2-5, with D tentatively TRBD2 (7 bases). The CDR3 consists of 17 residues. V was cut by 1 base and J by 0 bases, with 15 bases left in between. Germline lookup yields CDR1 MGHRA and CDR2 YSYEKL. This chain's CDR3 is CASSQVPRGGNQETQYF. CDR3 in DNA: TGCGCCAGCAGCCAAGTGCCGAGGGGGGGAAACCAAGAGACCCAGTACTTC.

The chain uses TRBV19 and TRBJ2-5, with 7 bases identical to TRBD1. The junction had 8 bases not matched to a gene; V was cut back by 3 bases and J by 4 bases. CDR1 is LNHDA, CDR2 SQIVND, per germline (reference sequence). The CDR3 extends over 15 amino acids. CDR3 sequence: CASSMSGTEGETQYF. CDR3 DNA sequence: TGTGCCAGTAGTATGAGTGGGACAGAGGGAGAGACCCAGTACTTC.

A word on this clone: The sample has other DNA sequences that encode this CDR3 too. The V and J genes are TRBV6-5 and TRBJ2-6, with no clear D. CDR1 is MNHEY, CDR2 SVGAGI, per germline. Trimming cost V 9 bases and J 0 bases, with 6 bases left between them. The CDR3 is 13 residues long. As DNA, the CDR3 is TGTGCCAGTTCACTCTCTGGGGCCAACGTCCTGACTTTC. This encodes CASSLSGANVLTF.

The CDR3 here is CASSLQGAYEQYF. The CDR3 DNA is TGTGCCAGCAGCTTACAGGGGGCCTACGAGCAGTACTTC. The V call is TRBV5-6, the J call TRBJ2-7, with TRBD1 matching 8 bases. Losses at the gene ends were 2 bases for V and 2 bases for J; bases not matched to a gene: 0. This CDR3 contains 13 residues. CDR1 and CDR2 from the germline V gene are SGHDT and YYEEEE.

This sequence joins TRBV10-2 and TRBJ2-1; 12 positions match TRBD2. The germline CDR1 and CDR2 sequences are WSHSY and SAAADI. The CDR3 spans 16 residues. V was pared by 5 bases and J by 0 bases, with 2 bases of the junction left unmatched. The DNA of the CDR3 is TGCGCCAGCAGTCCGACTAGCGGGAGCTCCTACAATGAGCAGTTCTTC. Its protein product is CASSPTSGSSYNEQFF.

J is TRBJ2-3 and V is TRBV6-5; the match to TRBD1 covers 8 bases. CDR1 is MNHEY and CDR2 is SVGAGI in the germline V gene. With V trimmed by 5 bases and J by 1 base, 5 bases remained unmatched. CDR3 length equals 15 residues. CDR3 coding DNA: TGTGCCAGCAGTCCTGACAGGGGACGCACAGATACGCAGTATTTT. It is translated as CASSPDRGRTDTQYF.

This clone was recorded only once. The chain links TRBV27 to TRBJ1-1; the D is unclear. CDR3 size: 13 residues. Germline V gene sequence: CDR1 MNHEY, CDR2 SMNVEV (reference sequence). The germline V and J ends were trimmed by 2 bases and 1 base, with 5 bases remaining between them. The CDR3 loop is CASSLPGNTEAFF. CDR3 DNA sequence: TGTGCCAGCAGTTTACCGGGGAACACTGAAGCTTTCTTT.

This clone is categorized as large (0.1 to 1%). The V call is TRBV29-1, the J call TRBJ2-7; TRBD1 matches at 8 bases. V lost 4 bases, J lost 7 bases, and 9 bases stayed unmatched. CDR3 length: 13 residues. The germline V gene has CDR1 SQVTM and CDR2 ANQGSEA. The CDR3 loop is CSVVAQGVMEQYF. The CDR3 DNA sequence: TGCAGCGTTGTCGCACAGGGGGTCATGGAGCAGTACTTC.

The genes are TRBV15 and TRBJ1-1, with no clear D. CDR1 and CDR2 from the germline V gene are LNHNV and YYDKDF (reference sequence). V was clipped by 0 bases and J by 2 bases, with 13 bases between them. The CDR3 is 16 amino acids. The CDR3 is CATSRDRPSPNTEAFF. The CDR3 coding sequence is TGTGCCACCAGCAGAGATCGTCCCTCTCCCAACACTGAAGCTTTCTTT. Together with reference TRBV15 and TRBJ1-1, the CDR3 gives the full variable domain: DAMVIQNPRYQVTQFGKPVTLSCSQTLNHNVMYWYQQKSSQAPKLLFHYYDKDFNNEADTPDNFQSRRPNTSFCFLDIRSPGLGDTAMYLCATSRDRPSPNTEAFFGQGTRLTVV.

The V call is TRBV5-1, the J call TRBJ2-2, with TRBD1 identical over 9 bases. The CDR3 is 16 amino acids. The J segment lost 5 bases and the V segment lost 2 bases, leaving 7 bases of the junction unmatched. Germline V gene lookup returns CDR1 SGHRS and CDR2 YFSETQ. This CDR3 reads CASSFTGGERTGELFF. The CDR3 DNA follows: TGCGCCAGCAGCTTTACAGGGGGCGAAAGGACCGGGGAGCTGTTTTTT.

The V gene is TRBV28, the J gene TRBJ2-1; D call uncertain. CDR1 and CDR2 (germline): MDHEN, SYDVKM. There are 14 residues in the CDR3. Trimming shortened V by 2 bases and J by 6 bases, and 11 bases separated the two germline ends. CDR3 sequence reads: CASSLTLMSNEQFF. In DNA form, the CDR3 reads TGTGCCAGCAGTTTAACTCTCATGTCCAATGAGCAGTTCTTC.

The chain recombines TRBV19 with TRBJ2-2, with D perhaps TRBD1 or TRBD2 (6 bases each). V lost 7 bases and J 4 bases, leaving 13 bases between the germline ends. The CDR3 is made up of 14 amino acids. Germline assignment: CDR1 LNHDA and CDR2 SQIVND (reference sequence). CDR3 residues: CASTGDMSTGELFF. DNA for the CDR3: TGTGCCAGTACGGGGGACATGTCCACCGGGGAGCTGTTTTTT.

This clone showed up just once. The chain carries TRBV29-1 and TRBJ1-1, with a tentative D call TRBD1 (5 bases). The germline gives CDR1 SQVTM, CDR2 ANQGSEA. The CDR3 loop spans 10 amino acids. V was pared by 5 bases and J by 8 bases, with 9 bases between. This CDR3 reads CSVLAGEAFF. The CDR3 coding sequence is TGCAGCGTTTTGGCAGGGGAAGCTTTCTTT. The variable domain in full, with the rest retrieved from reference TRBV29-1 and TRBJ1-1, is SAVISQKPSRDICQRGTSLTIQCQVDSQVTMMFWYRQQPGQSLTLIATANQGSEATYESGFVIDKFPISRPNLTFSTLTVSNMSPEDSSIYLCSVLAGEAFFGQGTRLTVV.

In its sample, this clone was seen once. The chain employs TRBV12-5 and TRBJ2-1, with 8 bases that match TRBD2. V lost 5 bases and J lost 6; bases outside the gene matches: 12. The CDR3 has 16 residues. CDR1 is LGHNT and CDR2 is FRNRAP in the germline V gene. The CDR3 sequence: CASGPGAGEGGNEQFF. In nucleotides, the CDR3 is TGTGCTAGTGGTCCGGGAGCGGGGGAAGGTGGCAATGAGCAGTTCTTC.

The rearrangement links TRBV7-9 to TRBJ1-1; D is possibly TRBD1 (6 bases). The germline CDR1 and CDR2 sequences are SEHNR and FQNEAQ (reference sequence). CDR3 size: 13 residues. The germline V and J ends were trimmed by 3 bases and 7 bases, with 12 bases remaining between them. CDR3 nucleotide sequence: TGTGCCAGCAGCTTGTGGACAGCCCTTGAAGCTTTCTTT. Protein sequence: CASSLWTALEAFF.

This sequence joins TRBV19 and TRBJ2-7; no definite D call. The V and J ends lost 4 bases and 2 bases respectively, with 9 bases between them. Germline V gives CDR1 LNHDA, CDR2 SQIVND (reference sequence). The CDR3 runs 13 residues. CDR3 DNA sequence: TGTGCCAGTAGTAAAGACACTACCTACGAGCAGTACTTC. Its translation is CASSKDTTYEQYF.

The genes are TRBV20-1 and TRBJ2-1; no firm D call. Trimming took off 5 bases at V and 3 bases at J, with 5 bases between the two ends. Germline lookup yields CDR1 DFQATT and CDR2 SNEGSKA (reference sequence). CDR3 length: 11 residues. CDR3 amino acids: CSAPYYNEQFF. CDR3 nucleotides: TGCAGTGCTCCTTACTACAATGAGCAGTTCTTC.